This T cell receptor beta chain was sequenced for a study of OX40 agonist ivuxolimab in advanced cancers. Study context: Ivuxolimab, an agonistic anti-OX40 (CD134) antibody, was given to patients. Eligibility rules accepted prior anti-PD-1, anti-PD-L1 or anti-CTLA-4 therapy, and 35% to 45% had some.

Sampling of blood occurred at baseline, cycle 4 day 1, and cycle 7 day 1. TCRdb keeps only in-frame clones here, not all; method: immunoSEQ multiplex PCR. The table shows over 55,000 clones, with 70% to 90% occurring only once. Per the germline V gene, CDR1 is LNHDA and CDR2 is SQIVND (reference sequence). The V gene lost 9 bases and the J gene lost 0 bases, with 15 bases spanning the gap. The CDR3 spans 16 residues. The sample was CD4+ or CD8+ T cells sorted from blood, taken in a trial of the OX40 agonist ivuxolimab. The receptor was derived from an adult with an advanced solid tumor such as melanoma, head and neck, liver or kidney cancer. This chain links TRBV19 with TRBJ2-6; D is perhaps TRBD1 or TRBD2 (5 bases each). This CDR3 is CASVPGRHSGANVLTF. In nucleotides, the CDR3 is TGTGCCAGCGTACCGGGACGCCACTCTGGGGCCAACGTCCTGACTTTC. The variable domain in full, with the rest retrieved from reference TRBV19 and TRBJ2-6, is DGGITQSPKYLFRKEGQNVTLSCEQNLNHDAMYWYRQDPGQGLRLIYYSQIVNDFQKGDIAEGYSVSREKKESFPLTVTSAQKNPTAFYLCASVPGRHSGANVLTFGAGSRLTVL.